These 17 T cell receptor beta chains share one sample of origin, sequenced in a study of T cell responses to AZD1222 COVID-19 vaccine. TCRdb keeps only in-frame clones here, not all; method: immunoSEQ multiplex PCR. The sample lists 110,000 to 150,000 clones; around nine tenths were seen once. The sequences come from peripheral blood, collected on day 0 of AZD1222 vaccination. These receptors came from an adult in good health.

In DNA form, the CDR3 reads TGTGCCAGCAGCTTAACCCCCAGAGGGGCCAATTCACCCCTCCACTTT. This codes for CASSLTPRGANSPLHF. The rearrangement joins TRBV7-2 to TRBJ1-6, with D perhaps matching TRBD1 (5 bases). CDR1 SGHTA and CDR2 FQGNSA come from the germline V gene. The V and J ends lost 2 bases and 7 bases respectively, with 15 bases between them. This CDR3 is 16 amino acids long.

This sequence joins TRBV6-1 and TRBJ1-4; D perhaps matches TRBD1 (6 bases). CDR1 and CDR2 from the germline V gene are MNHNS and SASEGT. The CDR3 extends over 15 amino acids. The germline V and J ends were trimmed by 0 bases and 13 bases, with 18 bases remaining between them. The CDR3 DNA is TGTGCCAGCAGTGAAGCGGGGGCAGGACCTCGGCTACTGTTTTTT. Amino acids: CASSEAGAGPRLLFF.

The sample holds one count of this clone. The chain links TRBV14 to TRBJ1-1; D is ambiguous. Trimming left V 1 base short and J 8 bases short, with 14 bases between. The CDR3 loop spans 14 amino acids. The germline gives CDR1 SGHDN, CDR2 FVKESK. CDR3 region: CASSQVPVLAEAFF. The CDR3 nucleotides read TGTGCCAGCAGCCAAGTCCCAGTTCTAGCAGAAGCTTTCTTT. Variable domain in full (rest from reference TRBV14 and TRBJ1-1): EAGVTQFPSHSVIEKGQTVTLRCDPISGHDNLYWYRRVMGKEIKFLLHFVKESKQDESGMPNNRFLAERTGGTYSTLKVQPAELEDSGVYFCASSQVPVLAEAFFGQGTRLTVV.

The rearrangement joins TRBV10-3 to TRBJ1-1; TRBD1 aligns across 11 bases. The CDR3 length is 12 residues. V gave up 6 bases and J gave up 11 bases; unmatched junction bases: 5. CDR1 is ENHRY and CDR2 is SYGVKD in the germline V gene. In DNA form, the CDR3 reads TGTGCCATCAGGGACAGGGGGCCCGGGGCTTTCTTT. Encoded protein: CAIRDRGPGAFF.

The genes are TRBV30 and TRBJ1-1; D is possibly TRBD1 (5 bases). The V end was cut by 3 bases, the J end by 4 bases, with 12 bases between. The germline V gene has CDR1 GTSNPN and CDR2 SVGIG (reference sequence). The CDR3 extends over 13 amino acids. CDR3 protein: CAWRAPGGTEAFF. CDR3 nucleotide sequence: TGTGCCTGGAGGGCCCCGGGGGGCACTGAAGCTTTCTTT.

This clone occurred once. This chain connects TRBV3-1 (or the pseudogene TRBV3-2) to TRBJ2-3, with 10 bases fitting TRBD2. V trimming: 4 bases; J trimming: 5 bases; junction bases outside the gene matches: 15. From germline, CDR1 is LGHDT and CDR2 YNNKEL (reference sequence). The CDR3 totals 18 residues. The CDR3 loop reads CASSPKRPAGGRKDTQYF. The CDR3 DNA is TGTGCCAGCAGCCCAAAACGCCCAGCGGGAGGGAGAAAAGATACGCAGTATTTT.

The chain is built from TRBV7-2 and TRBJ2-1; D is possibly TRBD2 (5 bases). Germline V lookup: CDR1 SGHTA, CDR2 FQGNSA. This CDR3 is built from 16 residues. V was cut by 2 bases and J by 2 bases, with 13 bases left in between. CDR3 coding DNA: TGTGCCAGCAGCTTATATACTAGGTTCCCCTACAATGAGCAGTTCTTC. Encoded protein: CASSLYTRFPYNEQFF.

This chain uses TRBV7-9 with TRBJ2-1, with a possible D match to TRBD1 (5 bases). There are 13 residues in the CDR3. V lost 6 bases to trimming and J lost 5 bases, with 11 bases between them. The V gene's germline CDR1 is SEHNR and CDR2 FQNEAQ (reference sequence). The CDR3 DNA reads as TGTGCCAGCAGTTTGACAGCAGACAATGAGCAGTTCTTC. Protein product: CASSLTADNEQFF.

This clone was recorded a few times. The chain has TRBV6-5 and TRBJ2-2, with D possibly being TRBD1 or TRBD2 (5 bases each). The CDR3 runs 14 residues. In germline, CDR1 is MNHEY, CDR2 SVGAGI. V gave up 7 bases and J gave up 3 bases, with 12 bases separating them. The chain's CDR3 is CASMDVGDTGELFF. The CDR3, as DNA: TGTGCCAGCATGGATGTGGGGGACACCGGGGAGCTGTTTTTT.

The chain uses TRBV30 and TRBJ1-4; D is perhaps TRBD1 (5 bases). The CDR3 length is 13 residues. The germline gives CDR1 GTSNPN, CDR2 SVGIG (reference sequence). V lost 8 bases to trimming and J lost 8 bases, with 18 bases between them. The CDR3 DNA reads as TGTGCCGGGGCCACCGGGCTGGGAGAAAAACTGTTTTTT. It is translated as CAGATGLGEKLFF.

This clone has just a few counts. V is TRBV30 and J is TRBJ1-1, with unresolved D. The CDR3 runs 13 residues. Germline-derived CDR1 and CDR2 are GTSNPN and SVGIG (reference sequence). Trimming stripped 4 bases from V and 0 bases from J, with 9 bases between. The CDR3 loop reads CAWNPKVNTEAFF. In DNA form, the CDR3 reads TGTGCCTGGAACCCCAAAGTGAACACTGAAGCTTTCTTT. The full variable domain, with the rest looked up from reference TRBV30 and TRBJ1-1, is SQTIHQWPATLVQPVGSPLSLECTVEGTSNPNLYWYRQAAGRGLQLLFYSVGIGQISSEVPQNLSASRPQDRQFILSSKKLLLSDSGFYLCAWNPKVNTEAFFGQGTRLTVV.

This rearrangement joins TRBV9 to TRBJ2-7; D is ambiguous. CDR1 is SGDLS and CDR2 is YYNGEE in the germline V gene. This CDR3 has 16 residues. Trimming removed 4 bases from V and 2 bases from J, with 19 bases in between. The CDR3: CASSTQPSVQAYEQYF. DNA of the CDR3: TGTGCCAGCAGCACTCAGCCCTCGGTGCAGGCCTACGAGCAGTACTTC.

The chain joins TRBV7-2 to TRBJ1-1; D is uncertain. Trimming removed 4 bases from V and 0 bases from J, with 6 bases in between. The CDR3 loop spans 13 amino acids. The V gene's germline CDR1 is SGHTA and CDR2 FQGNSA. As DNA, the CDR3 is TGTGCCAGCAGCTCACTGATGAACACTGAAGCTTTCTTT. It codes for CASSSLMNTEAFF. The variable domain in full, with the rest retrieved from reference TRBV7-2 and TRBJ1-1, is GAGVSQSPSNKVTEKGKDVELRCDPISGHTALYWYRQSLGQGLEFLIYFQGNSAPDKSGLPSDRFSAERTGGSVSTLTIQRTQQEDSAVYLCASSSLMNTEAFFGQGTRLTVV.

This clone was counted once. V usage is TRBV3-1 (or the pseudogene TRBV3-2) and J usage is TRBJ2-1; TRBD2 matches at 14 bases. V gave up 8 bases and J gave up 4 bases; unmatched junction bases: 4. Germline V gives CDR1 LGHDT, CDR2 YNNKEL (reference sequence). The CDR3 is 15 residues long. CDR3 residues: CASQGTSGSYNEQFF. CDR3 nucleotides: TGTGCCAGCCAAGGGACTAGCGGGAGTTACAATGAGCAGTTCTTC.

J is TRBJ2-2 and V is TRBV7-7; TRBD2 agrees at 10 bases. The V and J ends lost 5 bases and 4 bases, in that order; junction bases with no gene match: 19. The germline gives CDR1 SSHAT, CDR2 FNYEAQ (reference sequence). The CDR3 length is 20 residues. The chain's CDR3 is CASSKSNLAGVSGGTGELFF. In nucleotides, the CDR3 is TGTGCCAGCAGCAAATCAAACCTAGCGGGAGTATCCGGCGGCACCGGGGAGCTGTTTTTT.

CDR3 residues: CASSQDRDYGYTF. In DNA, the CDR3 is TGCGCCAGCAGCCAGGACAGGGACTATGGCTACACCTTC. This chain joins TRBV5-1 and TRBJ1-2; 8 nucleotides align to TRBD1. Per germline, CDR1 SGHRS and CDR2 YFSETQ. The trim removed 4 bases at V and 3 bases at J, leaving 2 bases unmatched. The CDR3 totals 13 residues.

The genes are TRBV6-2 or TRBV6-3 and TRBJ2-1, with a weak D call TRBD2 (5 bases). Germline CDR1 and CDR2: MNHEY and SVGEGT. The CDR3 runs 16 residues. V was clipped by 2 bases and J by 5 bases, with 16 bases between them. The CDR3 nucleotides read TGTGCCAGCAGTTACGTGTTCGGGGTGATTGACAATGAGCAGTTCTTC. Translating it yields CASSYVFGVIDNEQFF.